This T cell receptor beta chain stems from a study of T cells after posttransplantation cyclophosphamide. Only in-frame clones appear in the TCRdb table, and some are missing; sequencing was by immunoSEQ multiplex PCR. Observed in the sample are 20,000 to 30,000 clones, none of them singletons. This related bone marrow graft donor gave peripheral blood on the day of marrow donation. Study-level findings and limits: TRB clonality was highly associated with recipient CMV seropositivity and reactivation. Later blood repertoires were often dominated by clones from the donor CD8+ memory compartment. Blood and skin or GI T cell repertoires showed limited TRB overlap.

In germline, CDR1 is SGHRS, CDR2 YFSETQ. Trimming took off 6 bases at V and 6 bases at J, with 21 bases between the two ends. This CDR3 has 15 residues. This clone was picked up many times. Its antigen is still unknown. This sequence joins TRBV5-1 and TRBJ1-1, with a possible D match to TRBD1 (6 bases). This TCR came from a woman aged 50 to 60 in good health, CMV-negative, and a related stem cell transplant donor. Sample: PBMCs. The CDR3 region is CASTQGLDRFAEAFF. The DNA of the CDR3 is TGCGCCAGCACCCAGGGGCTCGACAGGTTCGCTGAAGCTTTCTTT. Full variable domain (rest looked up from reference TRBV5-1 and TRBJ1-1): KAGVTQTPRYLIKTRGQQVTLSCSPISGHRSVSWYQQTPGQGLQFLFEYFSETQRNKGNFPGRFSGRQFSNSRSEMNVSTLELGDSALYLCASTQGLDRFAEAFFGQGTRLTVV.